In its sample, the clone carrying this T cell receptor (beta chain) was seen once. The germline CDR1 and CDR2 sequences are SGHVS and FQNEAQ. CDR3 size: 17 residues. Trimming removed 0 bases at V and 4 bases at J, with 18 bases between. The data were taken from a study of blood T cell repertoires in COVID-19. Original analysis: Reference gene primer amplification in the assay estimated nucleated cell counts. Clones were read by immunoSEQ multiplex PCR, and TCRdb kept only the in-frame ones, dropping some. D and trimming come from the DNA, and the V and J calls and clone size come from that table. Of 200,000 to 250,000 clones detected, roughly 83% appear once; the ten largest clones hold 2% to 2.5%.

The sample was PBMCs or T cells enriched from blood (not recorded which). The gene calls are TRBV7-8 and TRBJ1-2; D is possibly TRBD1 (6 bases). The receptor's source is a woman in her 50s who had recovered from COVID-19. CDR3 DNA sequence: TGTGCCAGCAGCTTAGCGCGATTTTGGGGGGGCTCCTATGGCTACACCTTC. Translated, it gives CASSLARFWGGSYGYTF.